The entry below gives a single TCR beta chain sequence along with its context. The sample is drawn from a study of blood T cell repertoires in COVID-19. Background on the study: Samples came from the United States, Italy and Spain, spanning acute and convalescent COVID-19. Sources were T cells, B-cell-depleted T cells, or PBMCs; the material itself was cDNA or gDNA.

The CDR3 totals 15 residues. Trimming removed 3 bases from V and 0 bases from J, with 12 bases in between. Germline V gives CDR1 SGDLS, CDR2 YYNGEE. Authors' processing steps: Amplified reference gene primers provided the basis for estimating nucleated cell counts. This table comes from immunoSEQ multiplex PCR, and its TCRdb copy is limited to in-frame clones, with some not included. The V and J calls and clone size come from that table; D and trimming were worked out from the DNA. In the table there are about 76,000 clones, more than 75% of which are singletons. This chain connects TRBV9 to TRBJ1-2; D is perhaps TRBD1 (6 bases). This TCR derives from a human donor in a cohort sampled during active COVID-19. Sequenced: peripheral blood. The CDR3 loop reads CASSARQATNYGYTF. For the CDR3, the DNA is TGTGCCAGCAGCGCACGACAGGCAACTAACTATGGCTACACCTTC.